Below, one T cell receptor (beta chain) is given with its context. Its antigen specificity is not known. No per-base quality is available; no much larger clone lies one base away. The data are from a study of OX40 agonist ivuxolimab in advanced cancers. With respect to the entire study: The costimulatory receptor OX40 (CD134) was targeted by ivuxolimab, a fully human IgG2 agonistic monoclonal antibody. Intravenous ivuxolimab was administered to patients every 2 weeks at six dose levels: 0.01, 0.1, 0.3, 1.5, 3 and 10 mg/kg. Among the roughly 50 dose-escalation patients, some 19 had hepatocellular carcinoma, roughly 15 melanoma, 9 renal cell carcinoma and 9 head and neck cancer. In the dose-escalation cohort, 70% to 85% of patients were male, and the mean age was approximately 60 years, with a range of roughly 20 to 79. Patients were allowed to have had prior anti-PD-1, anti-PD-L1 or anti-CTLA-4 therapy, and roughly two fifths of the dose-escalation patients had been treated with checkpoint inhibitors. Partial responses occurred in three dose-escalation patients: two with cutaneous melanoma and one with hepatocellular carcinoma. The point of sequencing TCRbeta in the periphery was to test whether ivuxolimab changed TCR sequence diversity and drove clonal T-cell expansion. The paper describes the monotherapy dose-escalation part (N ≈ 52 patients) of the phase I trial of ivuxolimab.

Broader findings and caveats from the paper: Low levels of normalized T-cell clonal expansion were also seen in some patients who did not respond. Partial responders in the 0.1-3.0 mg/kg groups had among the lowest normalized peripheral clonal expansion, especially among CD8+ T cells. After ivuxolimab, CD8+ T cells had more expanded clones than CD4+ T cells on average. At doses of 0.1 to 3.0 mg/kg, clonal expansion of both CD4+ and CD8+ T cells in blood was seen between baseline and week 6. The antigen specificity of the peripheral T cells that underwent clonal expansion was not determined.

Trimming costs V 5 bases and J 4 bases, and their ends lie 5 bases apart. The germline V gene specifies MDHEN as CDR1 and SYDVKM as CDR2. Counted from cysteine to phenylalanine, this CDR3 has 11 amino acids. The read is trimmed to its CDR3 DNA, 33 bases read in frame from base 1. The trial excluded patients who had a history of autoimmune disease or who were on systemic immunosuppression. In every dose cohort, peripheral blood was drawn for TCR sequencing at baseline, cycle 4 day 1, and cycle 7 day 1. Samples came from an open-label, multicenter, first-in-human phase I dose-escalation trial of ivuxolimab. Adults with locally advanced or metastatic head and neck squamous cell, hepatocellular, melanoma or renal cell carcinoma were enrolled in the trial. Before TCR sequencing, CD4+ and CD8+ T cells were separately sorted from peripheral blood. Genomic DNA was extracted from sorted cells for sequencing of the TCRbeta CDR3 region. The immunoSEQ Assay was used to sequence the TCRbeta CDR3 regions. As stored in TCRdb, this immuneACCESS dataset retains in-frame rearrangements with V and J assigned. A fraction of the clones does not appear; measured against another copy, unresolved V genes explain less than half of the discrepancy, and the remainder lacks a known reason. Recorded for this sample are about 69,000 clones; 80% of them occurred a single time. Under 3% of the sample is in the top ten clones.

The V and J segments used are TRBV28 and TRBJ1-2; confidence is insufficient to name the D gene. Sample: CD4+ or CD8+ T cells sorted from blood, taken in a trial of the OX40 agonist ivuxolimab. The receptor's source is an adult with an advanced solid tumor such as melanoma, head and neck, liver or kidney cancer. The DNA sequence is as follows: TGTGCCAGCAGTACCGTCTATGGCTACACCTTC. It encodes CASSTVYGYTF.